The 3 T cell receptor beta chains presented below share a single source sample, sequenced in a study of blood T cell repertoires in COVID-19. Using immunoSEQ multiplex PCR, the repertoire was profiled, and TCRdb retains in-frame clones only, with some absent. The repertoire holds under 150,000 clones, nearly 80% seen once, with about 3.2% in the top ten. Sequencing was performed on PBMCs or T cells enriched from blood (not recorded which). The receptors derive from a woman in her 50s who had recovered from COVID-19.

This chain links TRBV18 with TRBJ2-7, with a weak D call TRBD2 (5 bases). CDR1 KGHSH and CDR2 LQKENI come from the germline V gene. Trimming pared 3 bases from V and 2 bases from J, leaving 11 bases between. CDR3 length: 14 residues. The CDR3 region has the DNA TGTGCCAGCTCACCCCGGGAAGGTCCCTACGAGCAGTACTTC. It translates to CASSPREGPYEQYF.

This clone showed up just once. The J gene is TRBJ2-1, the V gene TRBV19, with TRBD1 as a possible D gene (7 bases). The ends were cut back, 1 base at V and 9 bases at J, with 22 bases in the middle. CDR3 length equals 17 residues. Looked up from germline, CDR1 is LNHDA and CDR2 is SQIVND (reference sequence). CDR3 amino acids: CASSIGDRAGGVGEQFF. The CDR3 DNA follows: TGTGCCAGTAGTATAGGAGACAGGGCCGGGGGCGTTGGTGAGCAGTTCTTC.

This chain links TRBV4-1 with TRBJ1-6; D gene uncertain. Germline CDR1 and CDR2: MGHRA and YSYEKL. The CDR3 runs to 12 residues. Trimming shortened V by 0 bases and J by 12 bases, and 6 bases separated the two germline ends. CDR3: CASSQDTLPLHF. CDR3 sequence (DNA): TGCGCCAGCAGCCAAGATACTTTACCCCTCCACTTT.